This passage covers 27 T cell receptor beta chains from one sample sequenced in a study of T-cell memory formation after mild COVID-19. TCRdb independently ran MiXCR on the 5' RACE reads; one entry per CDR3 protein. The sample lists about 84,000 distinct CDR3 sequences; approximately 15% were seen once. The specimen was PBMCs or a T cell subset sorted from them (not recorded which). These receptors originate from an adult woman who had mild COVID-19 (a few samples of this study predate the infection). Cell type and time point are not known.

The J gene is TRBJ2-5, the V gene TRBV7-9, with D perhaps matching TRBD2 (5 bases). This CDR3 contains 14 residues. V lost 5 bases to trimming and J lost 3 bases, with 13 bases between them. From germline, CDR1 is SEHNR and CDR2 FQNEAQ (reference sequence). CDR3 DNA: TGTGCCAGCAGCCACGGGGTCGGGAAAGAGACCCAGTACTTC. It yields the protein CASSHGVGKETQYF.

J is TRBJ2-1 and V is TRBV10-3; D might be TRBD2 (6 bases). The CDR3 consists of 20 residues. V lost 0 bases, J lost 5 bases, and 26 bases lay in between. Germline assignment: CDR1 ENHRY and CDR2 SYGVKD. CDR3 DNA: TGTGCCATCAGTGAGTCGATTGCGTCGGTTATAGTCGGCGGGGACAATGAGCAGTTCTTC. Protein product: CAISESIASVIVGGDNEQFF.

This rearrangement joins TRBV15 to TRBJ2-2, with 7 bases aligning to TRBD2. The V segment lost 0 bases and the J segment 1 base; nucleotides outside the gene matches: 2. The germline CDR1 and CDR2 sequences are LNHNV and YYDKDF (reference sequence). CDR3 length: 16 amino acids. CDR3 nucleotide sequence: TGTGCCACCAGCAGAGATGCGGGAGAGAACACCGGGGAGCTGTTTTTT. It specifies CATSRDAGENTGELFF.

V is TRBV12-3 or TRBV12-4 and J is TRBJ1-1; no definite D call. CDR3 size: 15 residues. Trimming removed 6 bases at V and 1 base at J, with 15 bases between. In DNA, the CDR3 is TGTGCCAGCAGCTACGCTCGGGAGTCGAACACTGAAGCTTTCTTT. Translated: CASSYARESNTEAFF.

This clonotype was observed a handful of times. The CDR3 nucleotides are TGCAGTGCTAGAGATGTCGAGGGAAACTACAATGAGCAGTTCTTC. Protein: CSARDVEGNYNEQFF. This chain links TRBV20-1 with TRBJ2-1, with D possibly TRBD2 on 5 matching bases. Germline CDR1 is DFQATT and CDR2 is SNEGSKA (reference sequence). Trimming shortened V by 0 bases and J by 3 bases, and 12 bases separated the two germline ends. The CDR3 totals 15 residues.

This chain uses TRBV6-5 with TRBJ1-5; unclear D gene. Germline values: CDR1 MNHEY, CDR2 SVGAGI. There are 13 residues in the CDR3. V was pared by 2 bases and J by 4 bases, with 6 bases between. CDR3 nucleotides: TGTGCCAGCAGTTACCAGAAGAATCAGCCCCAGCATTTT. As protein: CASSYQKNQPQHF.

This clonotype was picked up a small number of times. The rearrangement joins TRBV27 to TRBJ2-7, with a weak D call TRBD2 (5 bases). Per the germline V gene, CDR1 is MNHEY and CDR2 is SMNVEV (reference sequence). The CDR3 sequence is 14 residues long. V was clipped by 5 bases and J by 3 bases, with 14 bases between them. CDR3 residues: CASSPVREVYEQYF. The CDR3 DNA reads TGTGCCAGCAGTCCCGTTCGGGAAGTCTACGAGCAGTACTTC.

This chain links TRBV11-2 with TRBJ2-1, with D tentatively TRBD2 (5 bases). Trimming removed 2 bases from V and 7 bases from J, with 9 bases in between. This CDR3 is 13 amino acids long. The V gene's germline CDR1 is SGHAT and CDR2 FQNNGV. The DNA of the CDR3 is TGTGCCAGCAGCTTAATCGGCGGGAATGAGCAGTTCTTC. Amino acids: CASSLIGGNEQFF.

A few counts support this clonotype. The chain's CDR3 is CASSLTSYHEQYF. The CDR3, as DNA: TGTGCCAGCAGTTTAACTAGCTACCACGAGCAGTACTTC. V is TRBV27 and J is TRBJ2-7; maybe TRBD2 (6 bases). The germline V gene has CDR1 MNHEY and CDR2 SMNVEV (reference sequence). This CDR3 comprises 13 residues. Trimming removed 2 bases at V and 5 bases at J, with 10 bases between.

This clonotype came up a few times. The chain joins TRBV11-1 to TRBJ1-1; 7 bases map to TRBD1. Germline V lookup: CDR1 SGHAT, CDR2 FQDESV (reference sequence). This CDR3 comprises 13 residues. V gave up 5 bases and J gave up 4 bases; unmatched junction bases: 4. CDR3 region: CASSTRQGTEAFF. CDR3 in DNA: TGTGCCAGCAGCACCCGACAGGGCACTGAAGCTTTCTTT. The full variable domain, with the rest looked up from reference TRBV11-1 and TRBJ1-1, is EAEVAQSPRYKITEKSQAVAFWCDPISGHATLYWYRQILGQGPELLVQFQDESVVDDSQLPKDRFSAERLKGVDSTLKIQPAELGDSAMYLCASSTRQGTEAFFGQGTRLTVV.

This clonotype was recorded many times. The chain is built from TRBV14 and TRBJ2-1, with TRBD2 matching 13 bases. Trimming at V came to 5 bases and at J to 6 bases, leaving 10 bases not matched to a gene. CDR1 SGHDN and CDR2 FVKESK come from the germline V gene. The CDR3 spans 17 residues. The CDR3 here is CASSDYSGLAGVNEQFF. CDR3 sequence (DNA): TGTGCCAGCAGCGATTATTCAGGACTAGCGGGAGTCAATGAGCAGTTCTTC. Variable domain in full (rest from reference TRBV14 and TRBJ2-1): EAGVTQFPSHSVIEKGQTVTLRCDPISGHDNLYWYRRVMGKEIKFLLHFVKESKQDESGMPNNRFLAERTGGTYSTLKVQPAELEDSGVYFCASSDYSGLAGVNEQFFGPGTRLTVL.

The J gene is TRBJ2-1, the V gene TRBV30; D ambiguous. CDR1 and CDR2 from the germline V gene are GTSNPN and SVGIG (reference sequence). The CDR3 is made up of 13 amino acids. The V and J ends lost 0 bases and 9 bases respectively, with 12 bases between them. The CDR3 reads CAWSVMLATEQFF. CDR3 nucleotide sequence: TGTGCCTGGAGTGTGATGCTGGCGACTGAGCAGTTCTTC.

This clonotype has just a few counts. The V and J genes are TRBV4-1 and TRBJ2-1; 8 nucleotides align to TRBD1. CDR1 and CDR2 (germline): MGHRA, YSYEKL. This CDR3 region has 11 residues. The V gene end was trimmed by 4 bases and the J gene end by 13 bases; junction bases not matched to a gene: 3. In DNA form, the CDR3 reads TGCGCCAGCAGCCCCGGGACAGGCCAGTTCTTC. Protein: CASSPGTGQFF.

This clonotype was recorded a few times. This chain joins TRBV29-1 and TRBJ1-3; D unresolved. Trimming removed 4 bases at V and 0 bases at J, with 16 bases between. The CDR3 extends over 16 amino acids. In germline, CDR1 is SQVTM, CDR2 ANQGSEA. In DNA form, the CDR3 reads TGCAGCGTTGCCGCACCCGACCGAGGCTCTGGAAACACCATATATTTT. Encoded protein: CSVAAPDRGSGNTIYF. Complete variable domain (other parts from reference TRBV29-1 and TRBJ1-3): SAVISQKPSRDICQRGTSLTIQCQVDSQVTMMFWYRQQPGQSLTLIATANQGSEATYESGFVIDKFPISRPNLTFSTLTVSNMSPEDSSIYLCSVAAPDRGSGNTIYFGEGSWLTVV.

This rearrangement joins TRBV3-1 to TRBJ2-1; 8 bases are shared with TRBD2. The CDR3 has 16 amino acids. CDR1 is LGHDT and CDR2 is YNNKEL in the germline V gene (reference sequence). V gave up 4 bases and J gave up 3 bases; unmatched junction bases: 8. The CDR3 coding sequence is TGTGCCAGCAGCCCCCCCGGTCTAGCGGGCTACAATGAGCAGTTCTTC. Translated: CASSPPGLAGYNEQFF.

The CDR3 DNA reads as TGCAGTGCCCGACCCTCGGGAGGCAAATCTTACAATGAGCAGTTCTTC. Protein: CSARPSGGKSYNEQFF. This chain connects TRBV20-1 to TRBJ2-1; the match to TRBD2 covers 7 bases. The trim removed 6 bases at V and 4 bases at J, leaving 15 bases unmatched. The CDR3 sequence is 16 residues long. The germline V gene has CDR1 DFQATT and CDR2 SNEGSKA (reference sequence).

The chain employs TRBV11-2 and TRBJ2-7; TRBD1 agrees at 11 bases. The CDR3 has 13 amino acids. Germline values: CDR1 SGHAT, CDR2 FQNNGV. J lost 7 bases, V lost 6 bases, and 5 bases had no gene match. CDR3 DNA: TGTGCCAGCAGACGGACAGGGGGCGGTGAGCAGTACTTC. Translated, it gives CASRRTGGGEQYF.

This clonotype was detected only once. The genes are TRBV10-3 and TRBJ2-3; TRBD2 is a possible D gene (6 bases). CDR3 length: 16 amino acids. CDR1 is ENHRY, CDR2 SYGVKD, per germline. V lost 0 bases and J 5 bases, leaving 15 bases between the germline ends. The CDR3 here is CAISESVGGPGDTQYF. CDR3 DNA sequence: TGTGCCATCAGTGAGTCTGTGGGAGGTCCCGGAGATACGCAGTATTTT.

A few counts support this clonotype. This chain links TRBV20-1 with TRBJ2-7; a weak D match, TRBD2 (6 bases). The V end was cut by 5 bases, the J end by 5 bases, with 19 bases between. CDR3 length: 14 residues. Germline lookup yields CDR1 DFQATT and CDR2 SNEGSKA (reference sequence). CDR3 bases: TGCAGTGCTCAAAAACCGGGGCGGGGCAACGAGCAGTACTTC. Amino acid sequence: CSAQKPGRGNEQYF.

The gene calls are TRBV11-2 and TRBJ1-2, with a tentative D call TRBD1 (5 bases). Trimming removed 5 bases at V and 4 bases at J, with 11 bases between. Germline V lookup: CDR1 SGHAT, CDR2 FQNNGV. This CDR3 region has 13 residues. The CDR3 bases are TGTGCCAGCAGCACCCAGGGATTCTATGGCTACACCTTC. Translating gives CASSTQGFYGYTF.

The genes are TRBV27 and TRBJ2-3; 7 nucleotides line up with TRBD2. This CDR3 spans 16 amino acids. The germline gives CDR1 MNHEY, CDR2 SMNVEV (reference sequence). V lost 1 base and J lost 0; bases outside the gene matches: 4. In DNA form, the CDR3 reads TGTGCCAGCAGTTTATGGTGGCGGGAGAGCACAGATACGCAGTATTTT. Translation: CASSLWWRESTDTQYF.

This clonotype was seen a few times. V gene TRBV27 combines with J gene TRBJ2-7, with D possibly called TRBD1 or TRBD2 (6 bases each). Germline CDR1 MNHEY, CDR2 SMNVEV (reference sequence). V lost 6 bases and J 3 bases, leaving 18 bases between the germline ends. The CDR3 has 15 residues. The CDR3 DNA reads TGTGCCAGCAGGGGGGGCGGACAGCAGTACTACGAGCAGTACTTC. This sequence encodes CASRGGGQQYYEQYF.

V gene TRBV5-6 combines with J gene TRBJ2-7; 7 positions agree with TRBD1. CDR1 is SGHDT, CDR2 YYEEEE, per germline. The CDR3 is 16 amino acids. V dropped 1 base and J dropped 3; count of bases not matched to a gene: 10. CDR3 coding DNA: TGTGCCAGCAGCTTGCACGGGACAGTTTATATCTACGAGCAGTACTTC. Residues: CASSLHGTVYIYEQYF.

This chain connects TRBV7-3 to TRBJ2-1; 9 bases match TRBD2. The CDR3 spans 13 residues. CDR1 is SGHTA and CDR2 is FQGTGA in the germline V gene. The V gene end was trimmed by 5 bases and the J gene end by 8 bases; junction bases not matched to a gene: 4. The CDR3 loop is CASSTGLAYEQFF. The CDR3 DNA reads TGTGCCAGCAGCACGGGACTAGCTTATGAGCAGTTCTTC.

The rearrangement uses TRBV7-2 and TRBJ2-7; the D gene is possibly TRBD1 (6 bases). The CDR3 loop spans 16 amino acids. V gave up 4 bases and J gave up 1 base, with 17 bases separating them. Germline CDR1 SGHTA, CDR2 FQGNSA. DNA for the CDR3: TGTGCCAGCAGCTGGATCGGTTCAGGGGAGTCCTACGAGCAGTACTTC. Its protein is CASSWIGSGESYEQYF.

A few counts support this clonotype. The chain employs TRBV4-2 and TRBJ2-7, with D unresolved. CDR1 and CDR2 (germline): LGHNA, YNFKEQ. V dropped 1 base and J dropped 5 bases, with 3 bases sitting between them. The CDR3 runs 11 residues. CDR3 sequence reads: CASSQAHEQYF. CDR3 nucleotides: TGTGCCAGCAGCCAAGCTCACGAGCAGTACTTC.

This chain connects TRBV11-3 to TRBJ1-1; possibly TRBD1 for D (6 bases). V lost 5 bases and J lost 0, with 7 bases in between. This CDR3 has 13 residues. Germline V gene lookup returns CDR1 SGHNT and CDR2 YENEEA. The CDR3 DNA reads as TGTGCCAGCAGCGGACAGATGAACACTGAAGCTTTCTTT. This translates into CASSGQMNTEAFF.